This is a list of T cell receptor beta chains from one sample in a study of blood T cell repertoires in COVID-19. TCRdb's table, derived via immunoSEQ multiplex PCR, lists solely in-frame clones and lacks some. This repertoire shows more than 150,000 clones, roughly four fifths found once; its top ten account for roughly 6.1%. Sequencing was performed on peripheral blood. All receptors come from a middle-aged woman with acute or convalescent COVID-19. The CDR3 runs from the conserved cysteine through the conserved F or W. D genes are given only for firm matches. Size values are once, few and many counts, or a class for expanded clones, and some rows have none.

clone_size: .
v_call: TRBV27
d_call: .
j_call: TRBJ2-6
cdr3_aa: CASRRASGANVLTF
cdr3_nt: TGTGCCAGCAGGCGGGCGTCTGGGGCCAACGTCCTGACTTTC

clone_size: .
v_call: TRBV19
d_call: .
j_call: TRBJ1-1
cdr3_aa: CASSSQGRGTEAFF
cdr3_nt: TGTGCCAGTAGCTCTCAGGGGAGAGGCACTGAAGCTTTCTTT

clone_size: .
v_call: TRBV6-5
d_call: TRBD1
j_call: TRBJ1-1
cdr3_aa: CATNDRGLDTEAFF
cdr3_nt: TGTGCCACCAACGACAGGGGGCTAGACACTGAAGCTTTCTTT

clone_size: once
v_call: TRBV28
d_call: .
j_call: TRBJ1-4
cdr3_aa: CASSPATGIRLFF
cdr3_nt: TGTGCCAGCAGTCCCGCAACAGGGATTAGACTGTTTTTT

clone_size: few
v_call: TRBV6-5
d_call: TRBD1
j_call: TRBJ1-5
cdr3_aa: CASTGQGSQPQHF
cdr3_nt: TGTGCCAGTACTGGACAGGGGAGTCAGCCCCAGCATTTT

clone_size: once
v_call: TRBV18
d_call: .
j_call: TRBJ2-5
cdr3_aa: CASSPDSTETQYF
cdr3_nt: TGTGCCAGCTCACCCGACTCCACGGAGACCCAGTACTTC

clone_size: .
v_call: TRBV30
d_call: .
j_call: TRBJ1-4
cdr3_aa: CAWGRASKGKKLFF
cdr3_nt: TGTGCCTGGGGCCGGGCCAGTAAGGGGAAAAAACTGTTTTTT

clone_size: once
v_call: TRBV18
d_call: .
j_call: TRBJ1-4
cdr3_aa: CASSSTKSNEKLFF
cdr3_nt: TGTGCCAGCTCATCGACAAAGTCGAATGAAAAACTGTTTTTT

clone_size: .
v_call: TRBV5-1
d_call: TRBD2
j_call: TRBJ2-7
cdr3_aa: CASISTSGSREQYF
cdr3_nt: TGCGCCAGCATTTCGACTAGCGGGAGTAGGGAGCAGTACTTC

clone_size: once
v_call: TRBV28
d_call: TRBD1
j_call: TRBJ1-2
cdr3_aa: CASRRTGGGYTF
cdr3_nt: TGTGCCAGCAGAAGGACAGGCGGAGGCTACACCTTC

clone_size: .
v_call: TRBV27
d_call: TRBD1
j_call: TRBJ2-7
cdr3_aa: CASARQGSYEQYF
cdr3_nt: TGTGCCAGCGCCCGACAGGGTTCCTACGAGCAGTACTTC

clone_size: .
v_call: TRBV5-5
d_call: .
j_call: TRBJ2-3
cdr3_aa: CASSSSWGDTQYF
cdr3_nt: TGTGCCAGCAGCTCCTCGTGGGGCGATACGCAGTATTTT

clone_size: .
v_call: TRBV20-1
d_call: .
j_call: TRBJ1-3
cdr3_aa: CSASHSGNTIYF
cdr3_nt: TGCAGTGCTAGTCACTCTGGAAACACCATATATTTT

clone_size: .
v_call: TRBV6-6
d_call: .
j_call: TRBJ1-1
cdr3_aa: CASGYRVGIEAFF
cdr3_nt: TGTGCCAGCGGTTATCGGGTCGGGATTGAAGCTTTCTTT

clone_size: .
v_call: TRBV13
d_call: TRBD2
j_call: TRBJ2-1
cdr3_aa: CASSHGLAGGFLGEQFF
cdr3_nt: TGTGCCAGCAGCCATGGACTAGCGGGGGGATTCCTGGGCGAGCAGTTCTTC

clone_size: .
v_call: TRBV11-2
d_call: TRBD1
j_call: TRBJ2-7
cdr3_aa: CASSLSGTGGATSYEQYF
cdr3_nt: TGTGCCAGCAGCTTATCCGGGACAGGGGGCGCAACCTCGTACGAGCAGTACTTC

clone_size: .
v_call: TRBV5-4
d_call: TRBD2
j_call: TRBJ2-5
cdr3_aa: CASSLRGSQETQYF
cdr3_nt: TGTGCCAGCAGTTTACGCGGGAGCCAGGAGACCCAGTACTTC

clone_size: once
v_call: TRBV19
d_call: TRBD2
j_call: TRBJ2-3
cdr3_aa: CASSKKTGLAGAYTQYF
cdr3_nt: TGTGCCAGTAGTAAAAAAACGGGACTAGCGGGAGCTTATACGCAGTATTTT

clone_size: .
v_call: TRBV5-1
d_call: .
j_call: TRBJ2-5
cdr3_aa: CASTVEPGKGETQYF
cdr3_nt: TGCGCCAGCACGGTCGAGCCAGGGAAAGGGGAGACCCAGTACTTC

clone_size: few
v_call: TRBV11-3
d_call: TRBD2
j_call: TRBJ2-1
cdr3_aa: CASSLSSGTQFF
cdr3_nt: TGTGCCAGCAGCCTCTCTAGCGGAACGCAGTTCTTC

clone_size: .
v_call: TRBV13
d_call: TRBD1
j_call: TRBJ1-1
cdr3_aa: CASSPDRGRGAFF
cdr3_nt: TGTGCCAGCAGCCCTGACAGGGGGAGGGGGGCTTTCTTT

clone_size: .
v_call: TRBV5-5
d_call: .
j_call: TRBJ2-2
cdr3_aa: CASSLTWGLAGELFF
cdr3_nt: TGTGCCAGCAGCTTGACATGGGGCTTGGCCGGGGAGCTGTTTTTT

clone_size: .
v_call: TRBV28
d_call: TRBD1
j_call: TRBJ1-2
cdr3_aa: CASLLTGNYGYTF
cdr3_nt: TGTGCCAGCCTTCTGACAGGGAACTATGGCTACACCTTC

clone_size: .
v_call: TRBV6-5
d_call: .
j_call: TRBJ1-1
cdr3_aa: CASSRRSGENTEAFF
cdr3_nt: TGTGCCAGCAGTCGTCGATCAGGGGAGAACACTGAAGCTTTCTTT